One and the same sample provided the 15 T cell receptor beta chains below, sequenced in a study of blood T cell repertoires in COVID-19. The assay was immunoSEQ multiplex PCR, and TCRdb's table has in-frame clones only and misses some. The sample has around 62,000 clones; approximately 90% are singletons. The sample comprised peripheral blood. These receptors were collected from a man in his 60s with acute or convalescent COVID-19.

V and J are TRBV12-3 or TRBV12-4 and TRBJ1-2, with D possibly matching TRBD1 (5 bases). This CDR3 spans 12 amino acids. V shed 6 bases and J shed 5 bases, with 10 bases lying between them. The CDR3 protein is CASSQRQYGYTF. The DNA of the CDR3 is TGTGCCAGCAGCCAGAGACAGTATGGCTACACCTTC.

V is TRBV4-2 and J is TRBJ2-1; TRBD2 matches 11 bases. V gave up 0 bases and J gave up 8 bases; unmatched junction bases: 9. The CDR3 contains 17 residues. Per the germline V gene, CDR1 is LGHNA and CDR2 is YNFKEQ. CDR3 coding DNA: TGTGCCAGCAGCCAAGAACTTAGCGGGAGGGCCGTCGATGAGCAGTTCTTC. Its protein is CASSQELSGRAVDEQFF.

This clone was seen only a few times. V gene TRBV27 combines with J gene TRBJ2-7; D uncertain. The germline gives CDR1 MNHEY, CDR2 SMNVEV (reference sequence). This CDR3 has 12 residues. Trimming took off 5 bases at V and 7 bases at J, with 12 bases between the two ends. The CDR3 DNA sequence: TGTGCCAGCAGTCCAATAGATGGTGAGCAGTACTTC. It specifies CASSPIDGEQYF.

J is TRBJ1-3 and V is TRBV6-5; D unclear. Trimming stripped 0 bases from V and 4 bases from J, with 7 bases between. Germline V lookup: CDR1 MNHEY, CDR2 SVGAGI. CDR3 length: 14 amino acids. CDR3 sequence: CASSYSRFGNTIYF. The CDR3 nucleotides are TGTGCCAGCAGTTACTCGAGGTTCGGAAACACCATATATTTT.

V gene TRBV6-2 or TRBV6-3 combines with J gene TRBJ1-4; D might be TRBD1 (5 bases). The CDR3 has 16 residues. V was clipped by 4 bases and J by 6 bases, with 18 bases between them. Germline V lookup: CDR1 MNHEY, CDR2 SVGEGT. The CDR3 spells CASSSRVKLKDEKLFF. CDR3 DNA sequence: TGTGCCAGCAGTTCCAGGGTAAAACTCAAGGATGAAAAACTGTTTTTT.

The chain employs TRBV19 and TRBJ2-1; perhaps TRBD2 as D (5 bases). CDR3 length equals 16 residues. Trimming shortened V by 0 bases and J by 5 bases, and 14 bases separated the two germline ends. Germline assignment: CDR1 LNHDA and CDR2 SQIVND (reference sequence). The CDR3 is CASSIDEASRNNEQFF. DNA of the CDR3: TGTGCCAGTAGTATAGATGAGGCTAGCCGAAACAATGAGCAGTTCTTC.

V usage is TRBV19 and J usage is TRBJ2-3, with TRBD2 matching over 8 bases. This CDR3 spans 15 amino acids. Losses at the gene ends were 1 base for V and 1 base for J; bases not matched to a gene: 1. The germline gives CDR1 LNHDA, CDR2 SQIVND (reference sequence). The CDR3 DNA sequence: TGTGCCAGTAGTATAGCGACTAGCGGCACAGATACGCAGTATTTT. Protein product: CASSIATSGTDTQYF.

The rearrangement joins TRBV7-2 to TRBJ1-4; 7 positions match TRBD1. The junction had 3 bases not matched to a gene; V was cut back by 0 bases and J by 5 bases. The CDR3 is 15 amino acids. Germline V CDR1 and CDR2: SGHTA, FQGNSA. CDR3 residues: CASSLAGQSNEKLFF. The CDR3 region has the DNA TGTGCCAGCAGCTTAGCGGGACAGAGCAATGAAAAACTGTTTTTT. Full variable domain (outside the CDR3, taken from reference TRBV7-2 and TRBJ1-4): GAGVSQSPSNKVTEKGKDVELRCDPISGHTALYWYRQSLGQGLEFLIYFQGNSAPDKSGLPSDRFSAERTGGSVSTLTIQRTQQEDSAVYLCASSLAGQSNEKLFFGSGTQLSVL.

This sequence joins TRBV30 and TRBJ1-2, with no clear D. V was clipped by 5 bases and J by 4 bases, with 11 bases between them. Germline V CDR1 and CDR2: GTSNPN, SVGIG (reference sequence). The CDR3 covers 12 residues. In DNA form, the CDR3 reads TGTGCCTGGTCGAGCCTTGGCTATGGCTACACCTTC. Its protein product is CAWSSLGYGYTF.

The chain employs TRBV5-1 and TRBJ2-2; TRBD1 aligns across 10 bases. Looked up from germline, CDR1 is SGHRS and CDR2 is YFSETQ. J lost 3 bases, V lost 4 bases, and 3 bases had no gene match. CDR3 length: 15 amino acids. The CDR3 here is CASSPGTGDTGELFF. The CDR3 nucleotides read TGCGCCAGCAGCCCCGGGACAGGGGACACCGGGGAGCTGTTTTTT.

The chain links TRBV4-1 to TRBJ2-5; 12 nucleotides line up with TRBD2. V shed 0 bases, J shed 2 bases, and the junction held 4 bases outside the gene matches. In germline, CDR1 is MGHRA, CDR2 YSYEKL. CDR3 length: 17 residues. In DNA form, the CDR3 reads TGCGCCAGCAGCCAAGATAGACTAGCGGGAGTACAAGAGACCCAGTACTTC. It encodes CASSQDRLAGVQETQYF.

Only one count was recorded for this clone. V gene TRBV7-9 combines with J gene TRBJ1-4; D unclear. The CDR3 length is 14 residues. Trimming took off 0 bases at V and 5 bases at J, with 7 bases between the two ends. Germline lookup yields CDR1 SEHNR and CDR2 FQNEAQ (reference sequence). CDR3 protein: CASSLAAVNEKLFF. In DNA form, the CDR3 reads TGTGCCAGCAGCTTAGCGGCGGTGAATGAAAAACTGTTTTTT.

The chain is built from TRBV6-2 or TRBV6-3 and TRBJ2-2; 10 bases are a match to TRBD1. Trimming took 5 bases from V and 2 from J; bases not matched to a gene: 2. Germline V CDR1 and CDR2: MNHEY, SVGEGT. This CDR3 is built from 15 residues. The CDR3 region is CASSRQGANTGELFF. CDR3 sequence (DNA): TGTGCCAGCAGTAGACAGGGGGCAAACACCGGGGAGCTGTTTTTT.

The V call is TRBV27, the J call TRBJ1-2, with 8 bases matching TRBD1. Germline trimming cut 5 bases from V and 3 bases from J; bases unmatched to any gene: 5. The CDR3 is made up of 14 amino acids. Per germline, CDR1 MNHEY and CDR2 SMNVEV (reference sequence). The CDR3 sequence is CASSSQTGDYGYTF. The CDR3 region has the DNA TGTGCCAGCAGTAGTCAGACAGGGGACTATGGCTACACCTTC.

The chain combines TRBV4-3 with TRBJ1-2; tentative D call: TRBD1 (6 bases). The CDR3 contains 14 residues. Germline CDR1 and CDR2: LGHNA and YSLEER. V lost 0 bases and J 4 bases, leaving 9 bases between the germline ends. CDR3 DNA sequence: TGCGCCAGCAGCCAAGAGACAGGCATCTATGGCTACACCTTC. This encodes CASSQETGIYGYTF.